A selection of T cell receptor beta chains follows, all from one sample in a study of CD8 T cells in Susac syndrome. TCRdb redid the calling of the immunoSEQ multiplex PCR reads with MiXCR, one entry per CDR3 protein. Of 150,000 to 200,000 distinct CDR3 sequences in the sample, roughly 90% were seen once. The sequencing input was CD4+ T cells from PBMCs. Receptors originate from a human donor with Susac syndrome. The CDR3 runs from the conserved cysteine through the conserved F or W. The D gene is left open where the match is weak. Some rows mark clone size as missing; the rest say once, few, many or name a class of expanded clone.

cdr3_nt | cdr3_aa | v_call | clone_size | j_call | d_call
TGTGCCAGCAGCCAAGGGATGGGTGAAAAACTGTTTTTT | CASSQGMGEKLFF | TRBV7-3 | NA | TRBJ1-4 | NA
TGTGCCAGCAGCTTGAATCGGCAGATCCAGTCCTACGAGCAGTACTTC | CASSLNRQIQSYEQYF | TRBV5-4 | NA | TRBJ2-7 | NA
TGTGCCAGCAGCCAATCGACAGTCAGCAATCAGCCCCAGCATTTT | CASSQSTVSNQPQHF | TRBV3-1 | NA | TRBJ1-5 | NA
TGCAGTGCTGGCCAGTCGGGACTAGCGGGAAAAGAGACCCAGTACTTC | CSAGQSGLAGKETQYF | TRBV20-1 | NA | TRBJ2-5 | TRBD2
TGTGCCAGCAGCGACGGCTACAATGAGCAGTTCTTC | CASSDGYNEQFF | TRBV9 | NA | TRBJ2-1 | NA
TGTGCCAGCAGTCGATCGGCTAATGAAAAACTGTTTTTT | CASSRSANEKLFF | TRBV7-3 | NA | TRBJ1-4 | NA
TGTGCCAGTAGCCGAGACACTTTTTCCGCGAACACCGGGGAGCTGTTTTTT | CASSRDTFSANTGELFF | TRBV19 | NA | TRBJ2-2 | NA
TGTGCCAGCAGTTCGGAGGGGGGATATTCGTGGCAGTACTTC | CASSSEGGYSWQYF | TRBV27 | NA | TRBJ2-7 | NA
TGCGCCAGCAGCCAAGAAAGGCTAGCTGCCTACGAGCAGTACTTC | CASSQERLAAYEQYF | TRBV4-1 | NA | TRBJ2-7 | NA
TGCGCCAGCAGCCCCGGACTAGCGGGATTCTACGAGCAGTACTTC | CASSPGLAGFYEQYF | TRBV5-1 | NA | TRBJ2-7 | TRBD2
TGTGCCAGCAGCTTGTTGTTAGAGCAGTTCTTC | CASSLLLEQFF | TRBV5-6 | NA | TRBJ2-1 | NA
TGCGCCAGCAGCCAAGACCCAACGGGCAATCTGGGCAGGGGGCGATTCTTT | CASSQDPTGNLGRGRFF | TRBV4-1 | NA | TRBJ1-1 | TRBD1
TGCGCCAGCAGCGCGAAAGGACGCTATCAGCCCCAGCATTTT | CASSAKGRYQPQHF | TRBV5-1 | few | TRBJ1-5 | NA
TGTGCCAGCAGCTTAGATGCGGGGACTAGCTTTTCGGGAAAAGAGACCCAGTACTTC | CASSLDAGTSFSGKETQYF | TRBV13 | NA | TRBJ2-5 | TRBD2
TGCGCCAGCAGCCAAGGGGGACTTTCCTACGAGCAGTACTTC | CASSQGGLSYEQYF | TRBV4-1 | NA | TRBJ2-7 | NA
TGTGCCAGCAGCGTAGTCCCACAGCACACAGATACGCAGTATTTT | CASSVVPQHTDTQYF | TRBV9 | NA | TRBJ2-3 | NA
TGTGCCAGCAGTTACCTAGCGGGGACTTCCTACAATGAGCAGTTCTTC | CASSYLAGTSYNEQFF | TRBV11-2 | NA | TRBJ2-1 | TRBD2
TGCGCCAGCAGCCATAGTCCCGTTCGAAACAGGGGGCGAAACTATGGCTACACCTTC | CASSHSPVRNRGRNYGYTF | TRBV4-1 | NA | TRBJ1-2 | TRBD1
TGTGACAGCAGCTTAAGGACTGATTCGGGCTACGAGCAGTACTTC | CDSSLRTDSGYEQYF | TRBV7-2 | NA | TRBJ2-7 | NA
TGTGCCAGCAGTCTAGAAGGACAGACCTACGAGCAGTACTTC | CASSLEGQTYEQYF | TRBV12-3/TRBV12-4 | NA | TRBJ2-7 | NA
TGTGCCAGCAGCTTAAAGCAGGGCTACGAGCAGTACTTC | CASSLKQGYEQYF | TRBV11-2 | NA | TRBJ2-7 | NA
TGCAGTGCTAGAGGCGACCTTCAGGGGATTGTTCATGCGACCGGGGAGCTGTTTTTT | CSARGDLQGIVHATGELFF | TRBV20-1 | NA | TRBJ2-2 | NA
TGTGCCAGCAGCCAAGCAGGGACCCGATCCTACGAGCAGTACTTC | CASSQAGTRSYEQYF | TRBV4-2 | few | TRBJ2-7 | NA
TGTGCCAGCAGTTTAAGGATGTCCTACAATGAGCAGTTCTTC | CASSLRMSYNEQFF | TRBV28 | NA | TRBJ2-1 | NA
TGTGCCTGGGATAGCGGGGGGGCCTCGTTCCACGAGCAGTACTTC | CAWDSGGASFHEQYF | TRBV30 | NA | TRBJ2-7 | TRBD2
TGTGCCAGCAGCGTAAGGACTAGCGGGAGCATCAAGGGAGATACGCAGTATTTT | CASSVRTSGSIKGDTQYF | TRBV5-5 | NA | TRBJ2-3 | TRBD2
TGCGCCAGCAGCCTTACCGGGACAGGGGGCTGGAATGGCTACACCTTC | CASSLTGTGGWNGYTF | TRBV5-1 | NA | TRBJ1-2 | TRBD1
TGCAGTGCTTCTCCCCTCCTCGGCGGCGGTACCTACGAGCAGTACTTC | CSASPLLGGGTYEQYF | TRBV20-1 | NA | TRBJ2-7 | NA
TGTGCCAGCAGCCCACAGGTGAGACTAGCGGCCTACAATGAGCAGTTCTTC | CASSPQVRLAAYNEQFF | TRBV7-9 | NA | TRBJ2-1 | TRBD2
TGTGCCAGCAGCTGGGGACTAGCGGGGTACAATGATCAGTTCTTC | CASSWGLAGYNDQFF | TRBV3-1 | once | TRBJ2-1 | TRBD2
TGTGCCATCATCGCAGGACCTACGAACACCGGGGAGCTGTTTTTT | CAIIAGPTNTGELFF | TRBV10-3 | NA | TRBJ2-2 | NA
TGTGCTAGTGGTTTGGCCAGGACAGGACTTAGCACAGATACGCAGTATTTT | CASGLARTGLSTDTQYF | TRBV12-5 | NA | TRBJ2-3 | TRBD1
TGTGCCAGCAGCGTAGAAACAGGGTTAAACACCGGGGAGCTGTTTTTT | CASSVETGLNTGELFF | TRBV9 | NA | TRBJ2-2 | NA
TGTGCCAGCATGACCGGGACGGTGAACACTGAAGCTTTCTTT | CASMTGTVNTEAFF | TRBV3-1 | NA | TRBJ1-1 | NA
TGTGCCAGCAGCGCAAAAGGGTCGAACACTGAAGCTTTCTTT | CASSAKGSNTEAFF | TRBV5-4 | NA | TRBJ1-1 | NA
TGTGCCAGCAGTCAAAGGGGACTAGCGGGAGATTCCCGCTTCGAGACCCAGTACTTC | CASSQRGLAGDSRFETQYF | TRBV27 | NA | TRBJ2-5 | TRBD2
TGTGCCAGCAGTTCTCCGGGAAGGGGCACCGGGGAGCTGTTTTTT | CASSSPGRGTGELFF | TRBV28 | NA | TRBJ2-2 | NA
TGCGCCAGCAGCTTGGCCACAGGGAACGAAAAACTGTTTTTT | CASSLATGNEKLFF | TRBV5-1 | NA | TRBJ1-4 | NA
TGTGCCAGCAGCCGCTGGGGCGGTGAAAAACTGTTTTTT | CASSRWGGEKLFF | TRBV13 | once | TRBJ1-4 | NA
TGTGCCAGTAGTATAGATCCCCAAAGTGTAGGTTACAATGAGCAGTTCTTC | CASSIDPQSVGYNEQFF | TRBV19 | once | TRBJ2-1 | NA
TGTGCCAGCAGCTTAACAGGGAGTGAGACCCAGTACTTC | CASSLTGSETQYF | TRBV5-5 | NA | TRBJ2-5 | NA
TGCGCCAGCAGCTCTAGCGGGGGGGCAACCTACAATGAGCAGTTCTTC | CASSSSGGATYNEQFF | TRBV5-1 | NA | TRBJ2-1 | TRBD2
TGTGCCAGCAGCCCCGGCGGGTTGGGCAGGGGCACAGATACGCAGTATTTT | CASSPGGLGRGTDTQYF | TRBV11-2 | NA | TRBJ2-3 | NA
TGCGCCAGCAGCTTGGTTAGTGGGACAGCGACCTATGGCTACACCTTC | CASSLVSGTATYGYTF | TRBV5-1 | NA | TRBJ1-2 | TRBD1
TGTGCCTGGAGGATTTTCTCCGGGGAGCTGTTTTTT | CAWRIFSGELFF | TRBV30 | NA | TRBJ2-2 | NA
TGTGCCTGGAGTGCGGTAGACAGGGAAAAAACTGAAGCTTTCTTT | CAWSAVDREKTEAFF | TRBV30 | NA | TRBJ1-1 | TRBD1
TGCAGCGTTGAGGGGGGACAGGGGACATACAATGAGCAGTTCTTC | CSVEGGQGTYNEQFF | TRBV29-1 | NA | TRBJ2-1 | TRBD1
TGCAGTGCCGCGGGACACCTGAACACCGGGGAGCTGTTTTTT | CSAAGHLNTGELFF | TRBV20-1 | NA | TRBJ2-2 | NA
TGCGCCAGCAGCGGCGGGACTAGCGGGAGGTCTAGCACAGATACGCAGTATTTT | CASSGGTSGRSSTDTQYF | TRBV5-1 | NA | TRBJ2-3 | TRBD2
TGTGCCAGCAGGCAACAGGTTACCTACGAGCAGTACTTC | CASRQQVTYEQYF | TRBV21-1 | NA | TRBJ2-7 | NA
TGTGCCAGCAGCAAGACTAGTGCCTCCACAGATACGCAGTATTTT | CASSKTSASTDTQYF | TRBV5-4 | NA | TRBJ2-3 | NA
TGTGCCACCAGTGACCAGGACATCTACGAGCAGTACTTC | CATSDQDIYEQYF | TRBV24-1 | once | TRBJ2-7 | NA
TGCAGTGTCGGGGGGGCGTATGAAAAACTGTTTTTT | CSVGGAYEKLFF | TRBV20-1 | NA | TRBJ1-4 | NA